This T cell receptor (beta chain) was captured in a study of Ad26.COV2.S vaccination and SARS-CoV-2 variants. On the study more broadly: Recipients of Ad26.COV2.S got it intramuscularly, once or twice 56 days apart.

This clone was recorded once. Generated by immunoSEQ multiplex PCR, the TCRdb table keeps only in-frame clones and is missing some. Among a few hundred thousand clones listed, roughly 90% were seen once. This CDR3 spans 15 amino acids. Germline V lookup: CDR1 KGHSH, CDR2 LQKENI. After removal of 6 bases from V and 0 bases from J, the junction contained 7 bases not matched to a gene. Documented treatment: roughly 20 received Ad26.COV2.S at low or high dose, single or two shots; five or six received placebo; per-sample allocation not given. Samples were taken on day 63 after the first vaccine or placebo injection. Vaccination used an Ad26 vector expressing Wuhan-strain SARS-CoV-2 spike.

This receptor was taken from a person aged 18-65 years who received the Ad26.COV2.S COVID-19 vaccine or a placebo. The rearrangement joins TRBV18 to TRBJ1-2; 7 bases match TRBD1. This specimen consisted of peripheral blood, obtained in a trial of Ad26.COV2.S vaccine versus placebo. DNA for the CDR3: TGTGCCAGCTCGCCCGGGACAGACCCTAACTATGGCTACACCTTC. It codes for CASSPGTDPNYGYTF. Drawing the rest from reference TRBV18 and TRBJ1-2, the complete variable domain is NAGVMQNPRHLVRRRGQEARLRCSPMKGHSHVYWYRQLPEEGLKFMVYLQKENIIDESGMPKERFSAEFPKEGPSILRIQQVVRGDSAAYFCASSPGTDPNYGYTFGSGTRLTVV.